One and the same sample provided the 9 T cell receptor beta chains below, sequenced in a study of vaccination and CD4 T cells after COVID-19. CD4+ T cells that had been cultured provided DNA sequenced with the Oncomine TCR Beta short-read assay. TCRdb reanalysed the PCR reads using MiXCR and keeps one entry per CDR3 protein. The data contain about 14,000 distinct CDR3 sequences, around 61% of them singletons. These receptors' antigens are unknown. Documented treatment: approximately nine-day PBMC culture with coronavirus spike peptide pools or control peptides (ViraFEST assay). The sample comprised CD4+ T cells from blood, cultured in vitro. These receptor sequences come from a human donor who had recovered from COVID-19.

This clonotype was observed a single time. The CDR3 loop reads CASSPSRGASLEQYF. As DNA, the CDR3 is TGTGCCAGCTCACCCTCGAGGGGGGCCTCTCTCGAGCAGTACTTC. The chain employs TRBV18 and TRBJ2-7, with D perhaps being TRBD1 or TRBD2 (6 bases each). Germline CDR1 and CDR2: KGHSH and LQKENI. The CDR3 has 15 residues. Trimming removed 3 bases from V and 6 bases from J, with 18 bases in between.

Only a few counts were recorded for this clonotype. The rearrangement links TRBV11-1 to TRBJ2-2, with 7 bases identical to TRBD1. The germline gives CDR1 SGHAT, CDR2 FQDESV (reference sequence). V lost 5 bases and J lost 4; bases outside the gene matches: 4. CDR3 size: 14 residues. For the CDR3, the DNA is TGTGCCAGCAGCCTCGACAGGGCCACCGGGGAGCTGTTTTTT. Protein product: CASSLDRATGELFF.

The V and J genes are TRBV20-1 and TRBJ1-1; unclear D gene. V lost 3 bases to trimming and J lost 1 base, with 9 bases between them. CDR3 length: 13 amino acids. CDR1 DFQATT and CDR2 SNEGSKA come from the germline V gene (reference sequence). CDR3 residues: CSARMDGNTEAFF. The CDR3, as DNA: TGCAGTGCTAGGATGGACGGGAACACTGAAGCTTTCTTT.

V gene TRBV5-1 combines with J gene TRBJ2-3; the D is unclear. This CDR3 contains 15 residues. The V gene's germline CDR1 is SGHRS and CDR2 YFSETQ. Trimming pared 0 bases from V and 2 bases from J, leaving 10 bases between. DNA for the CDR3: TGCGCCAGCAGCTTGGCCGCAAGGACCACAGATACGCAGTATTTT. This translates into CASSLAARTTDTQYF.

The chain uses TRBV19 and TRBJ2-7; D perhaps matches TRBD2 (6 bases). V lost 1 base, J lost 3 bases, and 13 bases lay in between. This CDR3 has 15 amino acids. Germline-derived CDR1 and CDR2 are LNHDA and SQIVND (reference sequence). The CDR3 reads CASSIVGSVDYEQYF. The DNA of the CDR3 is TGTGCCAGTAGTATAGTCGGGAGTGTCGACTACGAGCAGTACTTC.

This clonotype was observed a few times. The V call is TRBV10-1, the J call TRBJ2-3; perhaps TRBD2 as D (5 bases). V was trimmed by 5 bases and J by 2 bases, leaving 11 bases between them. Germline V gives CDR1 WNHNN, CDR2 SYGVQD (reference sequence). This CDR3 is built from 14 residues. CDR3 protein: CASSLTRDTDTQYF. The CDR3, as DNA: TGCGCCAGCAGTTTGACTCGGGACACAGATACGCAGTATTTT.

This clonotype has only a few counts. V and J are TRBV27 and TRBJ1-2; D is perhaps TRBD1 (5 bases). Germline CDR1 is MNHEY and CDR2 is SMNVEV (reference sequence). V was trimmed by 8 bases and J by 2 bases, leaving 12 bases between them. The CDR3 is 13 amino acids. The CDR3 DNA is TGTGCCAGCTGGCGGAGGGGAAACTATGGCTACACCTTC. Translated: CASWRRGNYGYTF.

The rearrangement uses TRBV9 and TRBJ1-3; D call uncertain. The germline gives CDR1 SGDLS, CDR2 YYNGEE. The CDR3 is 13 residues long. Trimming cost V 0 bases and J 4 bases, with 5 bases left between them. In DNA, the CDR3 is TGTGCCAGCAGCGTAGTTCCCGGAAACACCATATATTTT. Translation gives CASSVVPGNTIYF.

The gene calls are TRBV2 and TRBJ2-2; maybe TRBD1 (5 bases). The germline V gene has CDR1 SNHLY and CDR2 FYNNEI. V lost 6 bases to trimming and J lost 1 base, with 9 bases between them. The CDR3 spans 14 residues. CDR3 in DNA: TGTGCCAGCAGACATCAGGGGAACACCGGGGAGCTGTTTTTT. The encoded protein is CASRHQGNTGELFF.